These 8 T cell receptor beta chains originate from one sample sequenced in a study of blood T cell repertoires in COVID-19. Only in-frame clones appear in the TCRdb table, and some are missing; sequencing was by immunoSEQ multiplex PCR. The sample includes about 220,000 clones, nearly 90% of them seen just once. The sample was PBMCs or T cells enriched from blood (not recorded which). Every receptor here comes from a man younger than 45 who had been exposed to COVID-19.

CDR3 in DNA: TGTGCCATCAGATTAGAGCGGGGGGGCATTGAGCAGTTCTTC. Its translation: CAIRLERGGIEQFF. The chain has TRBV10-3 and TRBJ2-1, with TRBD2 matching over 10 bases. Germline CDR1 ENHRY, CDR2 SYGVKD. The CDR3 runs 14 residues. The ends lost 6 bases at V and 9 bases at J; junction bases unmatched: 8.

This sequence joins TRBV19 and TRBJ1-6, with D possibly matching TRBD1 (6 bases). CDR3 length: 14 amino acids. Germline loops: CDR1 LNHDA, CDR2 SQIVND (reference sequence). V lost 3 bases, J lost 10 bases, and 13 bases lay in between. CDR3 amino acids: CASSIGSGDSPLHF. The DNA for the CDR3 is TGTGCCAGTAGTATTGGATCAGGGGACTCACCCCTCCACTTT.

Only one count was recorded for this clone. The V gene is TRBV5-1, the J gene TRBJ2-6; D is undetermined. Germline values: CDR1 SGHRS, CDR2 YFSETQ. CDR3 length: 14 amino acids. Trimming cost V 4 bases and J 0 bases, with 5 bases left between them. CDR3 loop: CASSVSSGANVLTF. The CDR3 DNA sequence: TGCGCCAGCAGCGTGAGCTCTGGGGCCAACGTCCTGACTTTC.

The CDR3 nucleotides read TGTGCCAGCAGCCCACCATACAGGGCAGGGCCCCTCCACTTT. It encodes CASSPPYRAGPLHF. The J gene is TRBJ1-6, the V gene TRBV9; maybe TRBD1 (6 bases). Germline loops: CDR1 SGDLS, CDR2 YYNGEE. V lost 4 bases and J 13 bases, leaving 18 bases between the germline ends. The CDR3 covers 14 residues.

The chain combines TRBV5-1 with TRBJ2-1; the D gene is possibly TRBD2 (6 bases). The CDR3 runs 15 residues. The V and J ends lost 6 bases and 2 bases respectively, with 15 bases between them. CDR1 and CDR2 (germline): SGHRS, YFSETQ. This chain's CDR3 is CASTSRGGAYNEQFF. DNA of the CDR3: TGCGCCAGCACCTCGAGGGGAGGCGCCTACAATGAGCAGTTCTTC. Full variable domain (outside the CDR3, taken from reference TRBV5-1 and TRBJ2-1): KAGVTQTPRYLIKTRGQQVTLSCSPISGHRSVSWYQQTPGQGLQFLFEYFSETQRNKGNFPGRFSGRQFSNSRSEMNVSTLELGDSALYLCASTSRGGAYNEQFFGPGTRLTVL.

CDR3 loop: CATSFSGRVKQYF. CDR3 in DNA: TGTGCCACCAGTTTTTCTGGGCGTGTCAAGCAGTACTTC. The chain couples TRBV15 to TRBJ2-7; D gene uncertain. The CDR3 covers 13 residues. CDR1 and CDR2 (germline): LNHNV, YYDKDF (reference sequence). The V end was cut by 6 bases, the J end by 8 bases, with 17 bases between.

The V call is TRBV6-5, the J call TRBJ1-2; 9 bases map to TRBD1. The CDR3 is 15 amino acids. Germline V lookup: CDR1 MNHEY, CDR2 SVGAGI. With 2 bases clipped from V and 8 bases from J, the junction kept 9 bases outside the gene matches. The CDR3 nucleotides are TGTGCCAGCAGTTACCCCCGGGACAGGGACCAGGGCTACACCTTC. Protein sequence: CASSYPRDRDQGYTF.

The V and J genes are TRBV2 and TRBJ2-2; 11 nucleotides match TRBD1. After removal of 6 bases from V and 7 bases from J, the junction contained 7 bases not matched to a gene. The CDR3 is 15 amino acids. The germline CDR1 and CDR2 sequences are SNHLY and FYNNEI. CDR3 bases: TGTGCCAGCAGCCGAGAAGGGACAGGGGGCGGGGAGCTGTTTTTT. Protein product: CASSREGTGGGELFF.